This TCR beta chain was profiled in a study of naive and memory T cell subsets. General study results and limits: This RNA-based method may be sensitive to activation-related transcript changes.

The CDR3 extends over 12 amino acids. Germline V gene sequence: CDR1 MDHEN, CDR2 SYDVKM. Trimming took off 3 bases at V and 6 bases at J, with 9 bases between the two ends. A UMI-containing oligonucleotide was joined by 3' ligation to the TCR cDNA template. Input was about 1 to 1,100 ng of DNase-treated total RNA without cell sorting. Four PCR rounds used nested alpha and beta constant region primers plus the SP2 primer. Alpha and beta constant region primers primed reverse transcription for blood and skin samples. One entry per CDR3 protein results from TCRdb running MiXCR on the 5' RACE reads. The repertoire holds tens of thousands of distinct CDR3 sequences, under 10% seen once, with 15% to 20% in the top ten. This clonotype was recorded many times. Antigen: not known.

This sequence originates from a female donor in good health. The chain recombines TRBV28 with TRBJ2-7, with D hard to call. CDR3 sequence (DNA): TGTGCCAGCAGTTTGTGGGGAAGCGAGCAGTACTTC. As protein: CASSLWGSEQYF.